The rows below give T cell receptor beta chains drawn from one sample of a study of blood T cell repertoires in COVID-19. Clones were sequenced by immunoSEQ multiplex PCR, and TCRdb holds only the in-frame ones, with some missing. This table holds about 110,000 clones, about four fifths found once. Sample: peripheral blood. The origin of the receptors is a woman in her 70s with acute or convalescent COVID-19. Both conserved end residues are part of each CDR3. D genes are given only for firm matches. Only some rows state a clone size, as once, few, many or a class for expanded clones.

-	-	TRBV5-1	TRBJ2-5	CASSLDKGESDPWLREETQYF	TGCGCCAGCAGCTTGGATAAAGGAGAAAGCGACCCTTGGTTAAGGGAGGAGACCCAGTACTTC
TRBD1	-	TRBV6-2/TRBV6-3	TRBJ2-7	CASSSRGQGSSYEQYF	TGTGCCAGCAGTTCCCGGGGACAGGGAAGCTCCTACGAGCAGTACTTC
TRBD1	-	TRBV18	TRBJ1-4	CASSPGTGEKLFF	TGTGCCAGCTCACCCGGGACAGGGGAAAAACTGTTTTTT
TRBD1	-	TRBV6-5	TRBJ1-2	CASSLTGNYGYTF	TGTGCCAGCAGTTTGACAGGGAACTATGGCTACACCTTC
-	-	TRBV18	TRBJ1-6	CASSRAGMQSPLHF	TGTGCCAGCTCACGTGCAGGGATGCAATCACCCCTCCACTTT
TRBD1	-	TRBV29-1	TRBJ2-7	CSVATGDLYEQYF	TGCAGCGTCGCAACAGGGGATCTCTACGAGCAGTACTTC
-	-	TRBV6-4	TRBJ1-2	CASSPETLQGRFYGYTF	TGTGCCAGCAGTCCCGAAACCTTACAGGGAAGGTTTTATGGCTACACCTTC
-	-	TRBV29-1	TRBJ2-7	CSVVKQGTVSYEQYF	TGCAGCGTCGTGAAACAGGGGACTGTCTCCTACGAGCAGTACTTC
TRBD1	-	TRBV28	TRBJ1-2	CASTYGGQLKGGDGYTF	TGTGCCAGCACCTACGGGGGACAGCTAAAGGGTGGGGATGGCTACACCTTC
-	-	TRBV7-3	TRBJ2-1	CASSTDRTNEQFF	TGTGCCAGCAGCACCGACAGGACCAATGAGCAGTTCTTC
TRBD2	-	TRBV6-2/TRBV6-3	TRBJ2-3	CASSYRGSRTDTQYF	TGTGCCAGCAGTTACCGCGGGAGCCGCACAGATACGCAGTATTTT
-	-	TRBV18	TRBJ2-1	CASSPRGGSDTSSYNEQFF	TGTGCCAGCTCACCCCGAGGTGGGAGCGACACAAGCTCCTACAATGAGCAGTTCTTC
TRBD1	few	TRBV15	TRBJ1-1	CATSAPQTGDTEAFF	TGTGCCACCAGCGCACCCCAGACAGGGGACACTGAAGCTTTCTTT
-	-	TRBV5-4	TRBJ1-1	CASSKDKNTEAFF	TGTGCCAGCAGCAAGGACAAAAACACTGAAGCTTTCTTT
-	-	TRBV28	TRBJ1-5	CASTRSGGTSNQPQHF	TGTGCCAGCACCAGAAGCGGGGGAACTAGCAATCAGCCCCAGCATTTT
-	once	TRBV6-5	TRBJ2-7	CASSRTAGAYEQYF	TGTGCCAGCAGTCGGACCGCCGGGGCCTACGAGCAGTACTTC
TRBD1	-	TRBV5-4	TRBJ1-1	CASSQRDRGGTEAFF	TGTGCCAGCAGCCAAAGGGACAGGGGGGGGACTGAAGCTTTCTTT
TRBD1	-	TRBV6-6	TRBJ1-2	CASSGPGQEYGYTF	TGTGCCAGCAGTGGGCCGGGACAGGAGTATGGCTACACCTTC
-	-	TRBV6-5	TRBJ1-1	CASSLRRTVNTEAFF	TGTGCCAGCAGCCTAAGGAGGACGGTGAACACTGAAGCTTTCTTT
-	-	TRBV23-1	TRBJ2-7	CASSHSNPGQPFYEQYF	TGCGCCAGCAGTCATTCAAATCCTGGACAGCCCTTCTACGAGCAGTACTTC